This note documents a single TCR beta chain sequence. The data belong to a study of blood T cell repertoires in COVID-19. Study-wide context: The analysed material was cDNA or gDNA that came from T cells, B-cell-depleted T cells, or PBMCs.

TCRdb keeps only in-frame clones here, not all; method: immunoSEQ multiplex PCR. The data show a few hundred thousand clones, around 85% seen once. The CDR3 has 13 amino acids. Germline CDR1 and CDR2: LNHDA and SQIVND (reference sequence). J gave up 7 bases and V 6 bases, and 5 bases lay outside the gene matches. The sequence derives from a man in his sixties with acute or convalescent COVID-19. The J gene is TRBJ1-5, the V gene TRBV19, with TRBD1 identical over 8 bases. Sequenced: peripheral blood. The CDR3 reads CASRSAGGQPQHF. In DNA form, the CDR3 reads TGTGCCAGTAGGTCCGCAGGGGGCCAGCCCCAGCATTTT.